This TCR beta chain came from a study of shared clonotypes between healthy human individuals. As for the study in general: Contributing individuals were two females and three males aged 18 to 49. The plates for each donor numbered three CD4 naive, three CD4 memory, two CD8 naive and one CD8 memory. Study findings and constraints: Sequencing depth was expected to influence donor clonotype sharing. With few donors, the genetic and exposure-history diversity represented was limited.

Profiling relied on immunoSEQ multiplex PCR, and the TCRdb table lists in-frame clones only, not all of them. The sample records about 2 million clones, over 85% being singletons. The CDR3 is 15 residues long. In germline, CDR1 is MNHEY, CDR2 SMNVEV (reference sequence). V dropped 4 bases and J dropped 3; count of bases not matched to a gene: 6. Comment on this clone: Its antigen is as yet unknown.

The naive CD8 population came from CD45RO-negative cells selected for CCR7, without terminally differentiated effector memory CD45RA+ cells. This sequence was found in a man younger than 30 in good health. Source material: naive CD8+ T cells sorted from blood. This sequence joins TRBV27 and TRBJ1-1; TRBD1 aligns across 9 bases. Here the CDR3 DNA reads TGTGCCAGCAGTTCAGGGGACAGGGTACACACTGAAGCTTTCTTT. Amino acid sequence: CASSSGDRVHTEAFF.